This T cell receptor beta chain appears in the sequencing data of a study of beta chain features in type 1 diabetes. Study results and limitations: For Type 1 diabetes patients, all four CD4+ subsets carried TCRB CDR3s that were moderately but significantly shorter. Naive, central memory and Treg TCRB repertoires seemed to resemble each other more closely in patients than they did in healthy donors.

Every isolated RNA sample was fully reverse transcribed, so sequencing captured expressed TCRB transcripts. Sequencing produced, on average, around 980,000 reads for the stem cell-like memory T cell samples. Produced via immunoSEQ multiplex PCR; TCRdb's table is partial and in-frame only. The data hold about 110,000 clones, with less than 40% observed a single time. Purity (above 98%) was reached by all sorted populations. A single count supports this clone. Its target is not known. The ends were cut back, 1 base at V and 2 bases at J, with 11 bases in the middle. Germline-derived CDR1 and CDR2 are SGDLS and YYNGEE. This CDR3 spans 15 amino acids.

This TCR was recovered from a woman between 18 and 30 years old in good health. V and J are TRBV9 and TRBJ2-3; TRBD2 might be the D (5 bases). Input material: stem cell memory CD4+ T cells from blood. The CDR3 sequence: CASSVRAGLTDTQYF. CDR3 coding DNA: TGTGCCAGCAGCGTACGGGCGGGCCTCACAGATACGCAGTATTTT.